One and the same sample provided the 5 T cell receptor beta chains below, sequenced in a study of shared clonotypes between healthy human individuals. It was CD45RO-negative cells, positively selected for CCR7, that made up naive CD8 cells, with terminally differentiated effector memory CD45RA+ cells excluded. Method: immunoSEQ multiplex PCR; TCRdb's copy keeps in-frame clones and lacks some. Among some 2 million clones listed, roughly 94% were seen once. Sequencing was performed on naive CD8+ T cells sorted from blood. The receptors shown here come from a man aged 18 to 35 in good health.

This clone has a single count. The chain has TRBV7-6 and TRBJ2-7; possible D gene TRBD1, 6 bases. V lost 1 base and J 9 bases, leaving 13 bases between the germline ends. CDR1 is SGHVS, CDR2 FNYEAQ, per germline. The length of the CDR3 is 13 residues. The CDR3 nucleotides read TGTGCCAGCAGCTTAGGGACAGAACAGACGCAGTACTTC. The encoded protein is CASSLGTEQTQYF.

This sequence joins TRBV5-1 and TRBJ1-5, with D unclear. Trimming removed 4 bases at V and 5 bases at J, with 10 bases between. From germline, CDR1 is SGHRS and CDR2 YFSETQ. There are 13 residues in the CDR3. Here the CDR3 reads CASSVAKDQPQHF. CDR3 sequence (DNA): TGCGCCAGCAGCGTCGCCAAGGATCAGCCCCAGCATTTT.

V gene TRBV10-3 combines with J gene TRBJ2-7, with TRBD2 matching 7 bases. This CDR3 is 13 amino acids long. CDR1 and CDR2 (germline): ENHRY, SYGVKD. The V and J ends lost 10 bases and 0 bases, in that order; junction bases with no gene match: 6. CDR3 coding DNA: TGTGCCACGGCGGGGGAAAGCTCCTACGAGCAGTACTTC. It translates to CATAGESSYEQYF.

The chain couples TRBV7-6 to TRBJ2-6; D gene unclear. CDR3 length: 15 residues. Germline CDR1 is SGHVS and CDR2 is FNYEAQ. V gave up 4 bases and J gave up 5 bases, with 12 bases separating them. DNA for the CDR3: TGTGCCAGCAGCTCGTCCGGCTCACGGGCCAACGTCCTGACTTTC. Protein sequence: CASSSSGSRANVLTF.

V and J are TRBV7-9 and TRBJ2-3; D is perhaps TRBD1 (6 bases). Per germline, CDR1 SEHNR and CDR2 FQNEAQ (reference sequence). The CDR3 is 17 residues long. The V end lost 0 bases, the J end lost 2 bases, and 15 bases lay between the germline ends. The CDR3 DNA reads TGTGCCAGCAGCTTAGCTCCCAGGGGCCACTTCACAGATACGCAGTATTTT. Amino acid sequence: CASSLAPRGHFTDTQYF.